This TCR beta chain was retrieved from a study of T cell responses to AZD1222 COVID-19 vaccine. The CDR3 totals 14 residues. Losses at the gene ends were 5 bases for V and 3 bases for J; bases not matched to a gene: 4. The germline CDR1 and CDR2 sequences are SGHAT and FQNNGV. TCRdb's table, derived via immunoSEQ multiplex PCR, lists solely in-frame clones and lacks some. In the table there are roughly 45,000 clones, approximately 80% of which are singletons. V gene TRBV11-2 combines with J gene TRBJ1-3; 7 nucleotides match TRBD1. This TCR was recovered from an adult in good health. The specimen was peripheral blood, collected on day 0 of AZD1222 vaccination. The CDR3 is CASSGGTVGNTIYF. The CDR3 DNA follows: TGTGCCAGCAGCGGCGGGACAGTTGGAAACACCATATATTTT.